This T cell receptor (beta chain) is from a study of blood T cell repertoires in COVID-19 (dated by TCRdb to the early 2020s). Notes on the research overall: Samples covering the acute and convalescent phases of COVID-19 were provided by collaborators in the United States, Italy and Spain. The sample metadata nearly always contained a de-identified subject ID, COVID-19 status, age in years and sex. Deeply sampled blood TCRbeta repertoires from subjects exposed to, actively infected with, or recovered from COVID-19 were included in the dataset. The samples were drawn from two sources: the first 160 participants of the ongoing ImmuneRACE study, and 1,254 subjects contributed by 6 global collaborators. Where available, HLA class I and class II types were obtained from metadata supplied by the sample provider rather than from assay-based typing. The repertoires were released in a freely available public database meant as a resource for research on the immune response to SARS-CoV-2. The prospective study material was composed of cDNA or gDNA derived from T cells, B-cell-depleted T cells, or PBMCs. General conclusions and limits of the study: The quantity of clinical and demographic metadata differed by source and by participant and was supplied without curation.

The collaborating institutions used their own protocols to collect whole blood in K2EDTA tubes. For TCRbeta analysis, collaborators shipped samples in one of three forms: frozen whole blood, isolated PBMCs, or DNA extracted from either of those sample types. The immunoSEQ Assay, a bias-controlled multiplex PCR, was used to amplify TCRbeta CDR3 regions from genomic DNA. Per the authors' processing: Nucleated cell counts per sample were estimated from amplification of reference gene primers within the assay. To quantify the absolute abundance of each unique TCRbeta CDR3 rearrangement, sequence reads were collapsed and filtered. Productive Simpson clonality was computed per sample as the square root of Simpson's diversity index over productive rearrangements. This immuneACCESS table, as held by TCRdb, lists in-frame sequences with V and J called but not all clones. Of the missing ones, under half trace to an unresolved V gene in checked studies; the others have no known cause. The V and J calls and clone size were taken over from that table, and D and trimming were inferred from the DNA. The sample table lists 35,000 to 45,000 clones, 80% to 90% of them with a count of one. Jointly, the top ten make up around 20% of the sample.

Of note for this clone: Its antigen specificity is not known. No quality values exist for individual bases; no much larger clone is one base distant.

After removal of 0 bases from V and 1 base from J, the junction retains 3 bases not matched to a gene. Counted from cysteine to phenylalanine, this CDR3 has 15 amino acids. Here the CDR3 DNA is all that survives: 45 bases in frame from base 1. Via the germline V gene, CDR1 is MNHNS and CDR2 SASEGT. The chain couples TRBV6-1 to TRBJ2-7; the central 7 bases match TRBD2. The TCR sequence derives from a man in his sixties or seventies with acute or convalescent COVID-19. Source material: peripheral blood. The DNA is TGTGCCAGCAGTGAAGCGCGGCGGGAGTCCTACGAGCAGTACTTC. It is translated as CASSEARRESYEQYF.